Presented here are 31 T cell receptor beta chains from one specimen sequenced in a study of shared clonotypes between healthy human individuals. Naive CD8 cells lacked CD45RO, underwent positive selection for CCR7 and left out terminally differentiated effector memory CD45RA+ cells. Using immunoSEQ multiplex PCR, the repertoire was profiled, and TCRdb retains in-frame clones only, with some absent. The table records roughly 2 million clones, less than 95% of them present only once. The specimen was naive CD8+ T cells sorted from blood. These receptors all stem from a man younger than 35 in good health.

Here the CDR3 DNA reads TGTGCCAGCAGTGACAGGGGAGACAATGAGCAGTTCTTC. It encodes CASSDRGDNEQFF. This chain uses TRBV6-5 with TRBJ2-1; TRBD1 matches at 8 bases. The V gene end was trimmed by 5 bases and the J gene end by 5 bases; junction bases not matched to a gene: 2. CDR3 length: 13 residues. Per the germline V gene, CDR1 is MNHEY and CDR2 is SVGAGI.

This chain uses TRBV29-1 with TRBJ2-2; D is ambiguous. This CDR3 is built from 12 residues. The germline V gene has CDR1 SQVTM and CDR2 ANQGSEA. V was clipped by 7 bases and J by 5 bases, with 11 bases between them. CDR3 residues: CSAVAPTGELFF. As DNA, the CDR3 is TGCAGCGCAGTGGCTCCTACCGGGGAGCTGTTTTTT.

The genes are TRBV6-6 and TRBJ2-7; 8 bases line up with TRBD1. This CDR3 spans 15 amino acids. V lost 6 bases and J lost 0; bases outside the gene matches: 7. Germline CDR1 MNHNY, CDR2 SVGAGI (reference sequence). Here the CDR3 reads CASSPGGIHSYEQYF. Written as DNA, the CDR3 is TGTGCCAGCAGCCCAGGGGGCATACACTCCTACGAGCAGTACTTC.

The chain has TRBV30 and TRBJ2-1; perhaps TRBD2 as D (6 bases). V was trimmed by 1 base and J by 4 bases, leaving 14 bases between them. Germline CDR1 reads GTSNPN; CDR2 reads SVGIG (reference sequence). The CDR3 has 15 residues. The CDR3 coding sequence is TGTGCCTGGAGTGGAGAGAGTAGCGGATACAATGAGCAGTTCTTC. It translates to CAWSGESSGYNEQFF.

The CDR3 DNA sequence: TGTGCCAGCATCCAGTCTGGACAGTATAATTCACCCCTCCACTTT. Its protein product is CASIQSGQYNSPLHF. The chain combines TRBV28 with TRBJ1-6; D might be TRBD1 (6 bases). The germline CDR1 and CDR2 sequences are MDHEN and SYDVKM. V was shortened by 7 bases and J by 4 bases, with 14 bases between the two germline ends. The CDR3 loop spans 15 amino acids.

The chain joins TRBV28 to TRBJ1-2, with D possibly TRBD1 on 6 matching bases. Per the germline V gene, CDR1 is MDHEN and CDR2 is SYDVKM. The CDR3 is 15 residues long. The ends were cut back, 7 bases at V and 3 bases at J, with 18 bases in the middle. CDR3 in amino acids: CASTHGAGAYYGYTF. CDR3 DNA sequence: TGTGCCAGCACTCACGGGGCAGGGGCGTACTATGGCTACACCTTC.

The chain is built from TRBV7-2 and TRBJ2-4; 9 bases align to TRBD2. V lost 5 bases and J lost 0; bases outside the gene matches: 11. CDR3 length: 18 amino acids. Germline V CDR1 and CDR2: SGHTA, FQGNSA. The CDR3: CASSHGTSPTLAKNIQYF. The DNA for the CDR3 is TGTGCCAGCAGCCACGGGACTAGCCCGACCCTAGCCAAAAACATTCAGTACTTC.

The rearrangement uses TRBV11-3 and TRBJ2-2; 9 positions match TRBD2. The germline V gene has CDR1 SGHNT and CDR2 YENEEA. The CDR3 has 16 amino acids. J gave up 5 bases and V 2 bases, and 6 bases lay outside the gene matches. The DNA of the CDR3 is TGTGCCAGCAGCTTACCGACTAGCGGAGATACCGGGGAGCTGTTTTTT. Translation: CASSLPTSGDTGELFF.

The genes are TRBV7-9 and TRBJ2-5, with D possibly TRBD2 on 6 matching bases. The CDR3 has 14 residues. CDR1 and CDR2 (germline): SEHNR, FQNEAQ (reference sequence). Trimming removed 5 bases from V and 1 base from J, with 11 bases in between. CDR3 nucleotide sequence: TGTGCCAGCAGCGGTTGGGGACTCCAAGAGACCCAGTACTTC. Amino acid sequence: CASSGWGLQETQYF. Using reference TRBV7-9 and TRBJ2-5 for the parts outside the CDR3, the full variable domain is DTGVSQNPRHKITKRGQNVTFRCDPISEHNRLYWYRQTLGQGPEFLTYFQNEAQLEKSRLLSDRFSAERPKGSFSTLEIQRTEQGDSAMYLCASSGWGLQETQYFGPGTRLLVL.

CDR3 bases: TGTGCCAGCAGGTTGGACACTATCGCCTACGAGCAGTACTTC. Translation gives CASRLDTIAYEQYF. The V gene is TRBV6-5, the J gene TRBJ2-7, with TRBD1 as a possible D gene (5 bases). Per the germline V gene, CDR1 is MNHEY and CDR2 is SVGAGI. The CDR3 consists of 14 residues. Trimming removed 6 bases from V and 2 bases from J, with 14 bases in between.

This chain joins TRBV13 and TRBJ2-3, with D tentatively TRBD1 or TRBD2 (5 bases each). CDR3 size: 17 residues. Trimming took 0 bases from V and 4 from J, leaving 17 bases between them. CDR1 and CDR2 (germline): PRHDT, FYEKMQ (reference sequence). This CDR3 is CASSLGREGPGADTQYF. The CDR3 coding sequence is TGTGCCAGCAGCTTAGGCCGAGAGGGACCCGGGGCAGATACGCAGTATTTT.

The gene calls are TRBV13 and TRBJ2-7; D might be TRBD2 (5 bases). In germline, CDR1 is PRHDT, CDR2 FYEKMQ (reference sequence). The CDR3 covers 16 residues. The V end was cut by 1 base, the J end by 4 bases, with 17 bases between. The CDR3 DNA sequence: TGTGCCAGCAGCTTAGTTGGAGGCGGTTATACTTACGAGCAGTACTTC. Its protein is CASSLVGGGYTYEQYF.

The rearrangement uses TRBV6-6 and TRBJ2-1, with TRBD1 matching 7 bases. The CDR3 sequence is 15 residues long. Per germline, CDR1 MNHNY and CDR2 SVGAGI (reference sequence). Trimming took 2 bases from V and 3 from J; bases not matched to a gene: 4. The CDR3 coding sequence is TGTGCCAGCAGTTACCCCGGGACAGTCTACAATGAGCAGTTCTTC. This translates into CASSYPGTVYNEQFF.

The J gene is TRBJ2-7, the V gene TRBV5-4, with 10 bases identical to TRBD1. Germline V CDR1 and CDR2: SGHNT, YYREEE (reference sequence). The V segment lost 9 bases and the J segment 4 bases; nucleotides outside the gene matches: 7. The CDR3 extends over 13 amino acids. The DNA for the CDR3 is TGTGCCACCGGGACAGGGGCCGGGTACGAGCAGTACTTC. Translated, it gives CATGTGAGYEQYF.

This clone was detected a few times. The V gene is TRBV5-6, the J gene TRBJ2-7; D uncertain. Germline V gene sequence: CDR1 SGHDT, CDR2 YYEEEE. V was clipped by 4 bases and J by 0 bases, with 20 bases between them. The CDR3 sequence is 17 residues long. This CDR3 is CASSHGQPRTYSYEQYF. The CDR3 nucleotides are TGTGCCAGCAGCCACGGTCAACCAAGAACGTACTCCTACGAGCAGTACTTC.

The V call is TRBV13, the J call TRBJ1-2, with TRBD1 identical over 10 bases. The CDR3 loop spans 17 amino acids. V shed 3 bases and J 0 bases; nucleotides not matched to a gene: 7. CDR1 and CDR2 (germline): PRHDT, FYEKMQ (reference sequence). CDR3 region: CASSFDRGRAANYGYTF. CDR3 DNA: TGTGCCAGCAGCTTCGACAGGGGGCGGGCTGCTAACTATGGCTACACCTTC. Full variable domain (rest looked up from reference TRBV13 and TRBJ1-2): AAGVIQSPRHLIKEKRETATLKCYPIPRHDTVYWYQQGPGQDPQFLISFYEKMQSDKGSIPDRFSAQQFSDYHSELNMSSLELGDSALYFCASSFDRGRAANYGYTFGSGTRLTVV.

J is TRBJ1-4 and V is TRBV4-1; D gene ambiguous. This CDR3 region has 11 residues. V was pared by 1 base and J by 9 bases, with 3 bases between. Germline V gene data show CDR1 as MGHRA and CDR2 as YSYEKL. Here the CDR3 DNA reads TGCGCCAGCAGCCAAGGACAAAAACTGTTTTTT. Translating gives CASSQGQKLFF.

This clone was found once. The chain uses TRBV7-9 and TRBJ2-5; 7 bases agree with TRBD2. The CDR3 runs 15 residues. V lost 7 bases to trimming and J lost 2 bases; unmatched junction nucleotides: 10. The V gene's germline CDR1 is SEHNR and CDR2 FQNEAQ (reference sequence). Here the CDR3 reads CASTPAGPQQETQYF. DNA for the CDR3: TGTGCCAGCACTCCAGCGGGGCCGCAACAAGAGACCCAGTACTTC.

The J gene is TRBJ2-7, the V gene TRBV27; 8 positions agree with TRBD2. Germline V gives CDR1 MNHEY, CDR2 SMNVEV (reference sequence). The CDR3 is 15 amino acids. V was pared by 5 bases and J by 3 bases, with 9 bases of the junction left unmatched. The CDR3 region is CASSPGTRGNYEQYF. The CDR3 bases are TGTGCCAGCAGTCCCGGGACTAGGGGTAACTACGAGCAGTACTTC.

Comments on this clone: Other DNA sequences in this sample translate to the same CDR3. V usage is TRBV6-5 and J usage is TRBJ2-1; D call uncertain. From germline, CDR1 is MNHEY and CDR2 SVGAGI. The CDR3 consists of 11 residues. V was trimmed by 2 bases and J by 9 bases, leaving 5 bases between them. CDR3 coding DNA: TGTGCCAGCAGTTACGGTCGTGAGCAGTTCTTC. This encodes CASSYGREQFF.

CDR3 in amino acids: CASSQPTGLTYEQYF. CDR3 bases: TGCGCCAGCAGCCAGCCTACAGGGTTGACCTACGAGCAGTACTTC. The V call is TRBV4-1, the J call TRBJ2-7; tentative D call: TRBD1 (6 bases). Trimming removed 3 bases at V and 2 bases at J, with 14 bases between. Germline CDR1 MGHRA, CDR2 YSYEKL. The CDR3 has 15 residues.

With regard to this clone: Other DNA sequences in this specimen translate into the identical CDR3. The chain recombines TRBV7-9 with TRBJ2-7; 10 bases are a match to TRBD1. With V trimmed by 5 bases and J by 2 bases, 3 bases remained unmatched. From germline, CDR1 is SEHNR and CDR2 FQNEAQ (reference sequence). The CDR3 runs to 14 residues. This chain's CDR3 is CASSPGQGPYEQYF. CDR3 bases: TGTGCCAGCAGCCCGGGACAGGGGCCCTACGAGCAGTACTTC. The entire variable domain, with the rest obtained from reference TRBV7-9 and TRBJ2-7, is as follows: DTGVSQNPRHKITKRGQNVTFRCDPISEHNRLYWYRQTLGQGPEFLTYFQNEAQLEKSRLLSDRFSAERPKGSFSTLEIQRTEQGDSAMYLCASSPGQGPYEQYFGPGTRLTVT.

This chain joins TRBV11-3 and TRBJ2-3, with 12 bases identical to TRBD2. The CDR3 length is 18 residues. Germline trimming cut 1 base from V and 3 bases from J; bases unmatched to any gene: 8. CDR1 is SGHNT and CDR2 is YENEEA in the germline V gene. The CDR3: CASSLGSRLAGVTDTQYF. CDR3 nucleotides: TGTGCCAGCAGCTTAGGGTCCCGACTAGCGGGGGTAACAGATACGCAGTATTTT.

V gene TRBV2 combines with J gene TRBJ2-7; the D is unclear. The CDR3 spans 18 residues. Trimming took off 2 bases at V and 2 bases at J, with 22 bases between the two ends. Germline V gene lookup returns CDR1 SNHLY and CDR2 FYNNEI. CDR3 DNA sequence: TGTGCCAGCAGTGAAACCCACCCACCTCTCGACATTCCCTACGAGCAGTACTTC. Its protein product is CASSETHPPLDIPYEQYF.

The chain employs TRBV7-8 and TRBJ1-5, with 7 positions matching TRBD1. This CDR3 is built from 17 residues. The junction had 13 bases not matched to a gene; V was cut back by 2 bases and J by 6 bases. Germline assignment: CDR1 SGHVS and CDR2 FQNEAQ. For the CDR3, the DNA is TGTGCCAGCAGCTTACAGGGGACGACAGGGTCAGGTCAGCCCCAGCATTTT. Its translation is CASSLQGTTGSGQPQHF.

With respect to this clone: This sample includes further DNA sequences coding for the same CDR3. This sequence joins TRBV11-2 and TRBJ2-7, with 10 positions matching TRBD2. The trim removed 4 bases at V and 3 bases at J, leaving 3 bases unmatched. CDR3 length: 14 amino acids. Germline V gene lookup returns CDR1 SGHAT and CDR2 FQNNGV. The CDR3 loop reads CASSWASGSYEQYF. CDR3 bases: TGTGCCAGCAGCTGGGCTAGCGGGAGCTACGAGCAGTACTTC.

The rearrangement links TRBV14 to TRBJ2-7; D is unclear. The CDR3 runs 13 residues. Germline CDR1 is SGHDN and CDR2 is FVKESK. Trimming removed 4 bases at V and 0 bases at J, with 7 bases between. CDR3 amino acids: CASSLWSSYEQYF. CDR3 coding DNA: TGTGCCAGCAGCCTATGGAGCTCCTACGAGCAGTACTTC.

CDR3 nucleotides: TGCGCCAGCAGCCAAGCGGACAGGGGAGGTCTGGGCGAGCAGTACTTC. Translating it yields CASSQADRGGLGEQYF. The V gene is TRBV4-1, the J gene TRBJ2-7; 9 nucleotides agree with TRBD1. CDR3 length equals 16 residues. Losses at the gene ends were 1 base for V and 6 bases for J; bases not matched to a gene: 10. Germline V gene sequence: CDR1 MGHRA, CDR2 YSYEKL.

The chain joins TRBV2 to TRBJ1-5; 9 bases line up with TRBD1. With V trimmed by 6 bases and J by 7 bases, 10 bases remained unmatched. The CDR3 extends over 15 amino acids. From germline, CDR1 is SNHLY and CDR2 FYNNEI. CDR3 bases: TGTGCCAGCAGGGTGGGACAGGGTGTATACCAGCCCCAGCATTTT. It translates to CASRVGQGVYQPQHF.

The chain uses TRBV27 and TRBJ2-5; 7 positions agree with TRBD1. V lost 5 bases and J lost 5; bases outside the gene matches: 8. Per the germline V gene, CDR1 is MNHEY and CDR2 is SMNVEV (reference sequence). CDR3 length: 14 amino acids. The CDR3 coding sequence is TGTGCCAGCAGTCCGGGACAGATTTGGGAGACCCAGTACTTC. Translating it yields CASSPGQIWETQYF.

The rearrangement links TRBV9 to TRBJ1-3, with D unresolved. The CDR3 is 17 residues long. Germline V gene sequence: CDR1 SGDLS, CDR2 YYNGEE. The ends were cut back, 2 bases at V and 0 bases at J, with 15 bases in the middle. In DNA, the CDR3 is TGTGCCAGCAGCGTCTCCGAGGATGGGTTCTCTGGAAACACCATATATTTT. Its protein is CASSVSEDGFSGNTIYF.